Listed here are 6 T cell receptor beta chains from one sample, sequenced in a study of cytomegalovirus exposure and HLA in healthy donors. The PCR made use of 60 Vbeta and 13 Jbeta primers. Produced via immunoSEQ multiplex PCR; TCRdb's table is partial and in-frame only. The table counts about 41,000 clones; about 6.3% lies in the top ten. Sequenced: PBMCs. The receptor set was obtained from a man younger than 40 in good health and CMV-seronegative.

This chain uses TRBV28 with TRBJ2-7; TRBD2 is a possible D gene (6 bases). CDR3 length equals 14 residues. V was shortened by 3 bases and J by 2 bases, with 11 bases between the two germline ends. Germline loops: CDR1 MDHEN, CDR2 SYDVKM. The CDR3 nucleotides read TGTGCCAGCAGTTTCCTGCGGGATGCCTACGAGCAGTACTTC. Encoded protein: CASSFLRDAYEQYF.

V usage is TRBV6-1 and J usage is TRBJ2-7, with 8 bases fitting TRBD1. The junction had 13 bases not matched to a gene; V was cut back by 5 bases and J by 7 bases. This CDR3 comprises 15 residues. The germline V gene encodes CDR1 MNHNS and CDR2 SASEGT. The CDR3, as DNA: TGTGCCAGCAGTCCCAAGACAGGGGCCCCTAGGGAGCAGTACTTC. This sequence encodes CASSPKTGAPREQYF.

V is TRBV2 and J is TRBJ1-4; D not resolved. Germline CDR1 SNHLY, CDR2 FYNNEI. Trimming took 8 bases from V and 6 from J, leaving 25 bases between them. The length of the CDR3 is 17 residues. CDR3: CASAREALYFGDEKLFF. The CDR3 region has the DNA TGTGCCAGCGCCCGGGAGGCACTTTATTTTGGGGATGAAAAACTGTTTTTT.

The rearrangement links TRBV6-1 to TRBJ1-1, with D possibly TRBD1 on 6 matching bases. The V and J ends lost 4 bases and 4 bases respectively, with 22 bases between them. The CDR3 spans 17 residues. The V gene's germline CDR1 is MNHNS and CDR2 SASEGT. The CDR3 DNA follows: TGTGCCAGCAGTGCATCCGGGACCCACAAGGGGGTCACTGAAGCTTTCTTT. Its protein is CASSASGTHKGVTEAFF.

The V gene is TRBV7-8, the J gene TRBJ2-7; 7 nucleotides match TRBD1. The junction had 5 bases not matched to a gene; V was cut back by 4 bases and J by 2 bases. CDR1 is SGHVS, CDR2 FQNEAQ, per germline. This CDR3 comprises 14 residues. The chain's CDR3 is CASSSGGVAYEQYF. DNA of the CDR3: TGTGCCAGCAGCTCAGGGGGTGTAGCCTACGAGCAGTACTTC.

This chain uses TRBV7-9 with TRBJ1-5; D perhaps matches TRBD1 (5 bases). Per germline, CDR1 SEHNR and CDR2 FQNEAQ (reference sequence). The V and J ends lost 4 bases and 1 base respectively, with 14 bases between them. This CDR3 is 16 amino acids long. CDR3 in DNA: TGTGCCAGCAGCTCCACCGGGGGGGAGAGCAATCAGCCCCAGCATTTT. Protein: CASSSTGGESNQPQHF.